This T cell receptor beta chain was sequenced in a study of blood T cells in healthy people across ages (dated by TCRdb to between 2014 and 2016). With regard to the full study: In model experiments, template switching captured roughly one uniquely barcoded TCR beta cDNA molecule for every two T cells. The donors were divided into four age groups: young (average 16 years), middle-aged (approximately 42), aged (about 60) and long-lived (roughly 82). The study analyzed two additional independent replicas of 1 million unique cDNA reads from the same blood draw for two donors, one aged 18 to 30 and one aged 80 or older. Age-related changes in TCR beta repertoire diversity were measured in the study by deep sequencing normalized with unique cDNA molecular identifiers. Donors of different ages were randomly distributed across sequencing lanes to avoid experimental bias. Paper-wide results and their limitations: As age increased, observed TCR beta diversity per million T cells dropped in a roughly linear way, and a significant reduction was already evident by age 40. The CMV infection status of donors was not known, potentially confounding age-related changes in expanded clonotypes. Compared with the aged group, the long-lived group had more naive CD4+ T cells, fewer expanded clones and increased TCR diversity, a pattern suggesting age selection. A strong correlation was found between observed TCR beta diversity and the percentage of naive T cells measured by flow cytometry. Total diversity estimates from one million sequenced T cells were considered lower bounds and underestimates. Conclusive comparison of naive and antigen-experienced compartments was prevented by the profiling of bulk unsorted PBMCs.

The donors were some 39 Caucasian individuals from Russia, aged 6 to 90 years, who were systemically healthy. About 9.6 milliliters of peripheral blood were collected from each donor into EDTA-treated Vacutainer tubes. Ficoll-Paque density-gradient centrifugation was used to isolate PBMCs, with at least 6 million per sample. Total RNA, at least 5 micrograms per sample, was extracted from PBMCs with Trizol reagent. For every donor, an aliquot of PBMCs went through flow cytometry to measure the percentages of naive CD45RAhigh/CD27high T cells. The CDR3 measures 14 amino acids from cysteine to phenylalanine. Left in the record is the CDR3 DNA by itself, 42 bases read in frame from the first base. CDR1 SEHNR and CDR2 FQNEAQ are derived from the germline V gene (reference sequence). Relative to germline, V is 1 base shorter and J is 6 bases shorter, with 12 bases between their ends. In regard to this clonotype: Its antigen is still unknown. No much larger clone is present one base from it, and per-base qualities are unavailable.

Receptors were amplified or captured by 5' RACE. The sample was run on an Illumina HiSeq 2500. A second 7 to 11 cycle PCR used a sample-barcoded 5' primer and a J-beta primer mix. Each TCR beta cDNA molecule received a unique molecular identifier from a template-switch 5' adaptor carrying 12 random nucleotides. At least 3 million CDR3-containing paired-end reads were obtained from each sample. All of the RNA was converted into first-strand cDNA using the Mint cDNA synthesis kit, with a TRBC-specific oligonucleotide serving as the primer. All cDNA was treated with uracil-DNA glycosylase and then went through a first 18-cycle PCR with the universal primers M1SS and BC2_uni_R. The study's own analysis went as follows. For normalization, 1 million high-quality reads, each with a distinct molecular identifier, were randomly selected from each sample. Instead of being binned into consensus sequences, reads with shared molecular identifiers were discarded. CDR3 identification, clonotype clustering and error correction used MiTCR with a Q25 quality threshold and the strictest error-elimination algorithm. A nonparametric unseen species model with Euler transformation was used to estimate lower-bound total TCR beta diversity. TCRdb reprocessing: public reads trimmed at Q25 with fastp, clones called with MiXCR, in-frame beta chains kept. Identical CDR3 protein sequences are pooled into one entry, listed with their most common genes and DNA. TCRdb's processing, not the authors', yielded these V and J calls. A total of hundreds of thousands of distinct CDR3 sequences appear in this sample, 32% of them only once. 15% of the sample lies in the top ten.

This TCR was sampled from a woman older than 75 in good health. Donor details come from another sample of the same person, matched by shared clones. This chain is built from TRBV7-9 and TRBJ1-1, with an unclear D gene assignment. Sequencing was performed on blood. CDR3 region: CASSLGQPTSEAFF. The DNA sequence is TGTGCCAGCAGCTTAGGGCAGCCTACATCTGAAGCTTTCTTT.